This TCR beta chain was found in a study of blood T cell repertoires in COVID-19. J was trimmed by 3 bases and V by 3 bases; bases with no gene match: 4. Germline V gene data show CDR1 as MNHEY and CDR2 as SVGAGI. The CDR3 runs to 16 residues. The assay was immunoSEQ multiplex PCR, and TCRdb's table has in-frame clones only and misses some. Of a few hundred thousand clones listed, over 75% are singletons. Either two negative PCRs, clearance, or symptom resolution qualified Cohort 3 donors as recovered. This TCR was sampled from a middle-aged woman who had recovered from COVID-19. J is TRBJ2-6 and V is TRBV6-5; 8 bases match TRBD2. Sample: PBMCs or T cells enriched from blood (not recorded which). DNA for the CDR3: TGTGCCAGCAGTTATGCGGGAGGTAATGGGGCCAACGTCCTGACTTTC. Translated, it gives CASSYAGGNGANVLTF.